This T cell receptor beta chain was observed in a study of beta chain features in type 1 diabetes. Every bit of the isolated RNA underwent reverse transcription, so sequencing read expressed TCRB transcripts. Data came from immunoSEQ multiplex PCR; TCRdb stores just in-frame clones and leaves some out. The sample has hundreds of thousands of clones, 7% to 9% seen once. The sample holds many counts of this clone. This CDR3 has 14 amino acids. V was cut by 6 bases and J by 3 bases, with 15 bases left in between. Per the germline V gene, CDR1 is SGDLS and CDR2 is YYNGEE. This receptor was identified in a woman aged 18-29 years in good health. V is TRBV9 and J is TRBJ1-2; perhaps TRBD1 as D (6 bases). Sample: central memory CD4+ T cells from blood. The CDR3 nucleotides are TGTGCCAGCACTCGTACAGGGTCGGACTATGGCTACACCTTC. It encodes CASTRTGSDYGYTF. The whole variable domain, filled in from reference TRBV9 and TRBJ1-2, reads DSGVTQTPKHLITATGQRVTLRCSPRSGDLSVYWYQQSLDQGLQFLIQYYNGEERAKGNILERFSAQQFPDLHSELNLSSLELGDSALYFCASTRTGSDYGYTFGSGTRLTVV.